Below, one TCR beta chain is given with its context. What it binds is not known. This entry belongs to a study of identical twins. General study points: Twin sharing of out-of-frame TCR alpha was underestimated by models in monozygotic pairs. Without tracking the same donors, conclusions rested on cross-sectional statistical analysis.

Germline CDR1 is SQVTM and CDR2 is ANQGSEA. The CDR3 totals 12 residues. The ends lost 6 bases at V and 5 bases at J; junction bases unmatched: 6. Each CDR3 protein gets one entry after TCRdb re-called the 5' RACE reads with MiXCR. The sample shows about 660,000 distinct CDR3 sequences, around 8.6% of them seen only once. All donors were healthy Caucasians. These same records also appear under a second study, on yellow fever vaccine responses in identical twins. That work contributes: Reports say the vaccine T cell response in twins looked partly convergent and partly personalized.

This TCR derives from a woman aged 18-29 years in good health. This chain links TRBV29-1 with TRBJ2-5, with 7 bases matching TRBD2. Material: PBMCs. CDR3 amino acids: CSVRTSGETQYF. The CDR3 DNA follows: TGCAGCGTGAGGACTAGTGGGGAGACCCAGTACTTC.